This T cell receptor beta chain stems from a study of T cell changes during pregnancy in multiple sclerosis. The germline CDR1 and CDR2 sequences are SGHAT and FQNNGV. V lost 5 bases and J 6 bases, leaving 11 bases between the germline ends. The CDR3 covers 13 residues. Only in-frame clones appear in the TCRdb table, and some are missing; sequencing was by immunoSEQ multiplex PCR. The sample includes 25,000 to 35,000 clones, 89% of them seen just once. This material consisted of CD8+ T cells from peripheral blood mononuclear cells, taken in the second trimester of pregnancy. The rearrangement joins TRBV11-2 to TRBJ1-3, with D possibly TRBD1 on 5 matching bases. The origin of this receptor is a female donor with multiple sclerosis, enrolled in a pregnancy study. The CDR3 sequence: CASSIGGANTIYF. For the CDR3, the DNA is TGTGCCAGCAGCATCGGGGGAGCAAACACCATATATTTT.